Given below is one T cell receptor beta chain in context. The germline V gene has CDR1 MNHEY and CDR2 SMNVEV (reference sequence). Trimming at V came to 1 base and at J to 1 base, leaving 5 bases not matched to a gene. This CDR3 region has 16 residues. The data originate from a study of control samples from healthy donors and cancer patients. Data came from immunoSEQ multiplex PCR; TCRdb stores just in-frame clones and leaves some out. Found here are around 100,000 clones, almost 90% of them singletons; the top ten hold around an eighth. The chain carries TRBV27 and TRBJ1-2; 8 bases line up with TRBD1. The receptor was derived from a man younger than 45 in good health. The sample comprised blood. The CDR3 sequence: CASSLFSQGDNYGYTF. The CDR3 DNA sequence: TGTGCCAGCAGTTTATTTTCACAGGGGGATAACTATGGCTACACCTTC.